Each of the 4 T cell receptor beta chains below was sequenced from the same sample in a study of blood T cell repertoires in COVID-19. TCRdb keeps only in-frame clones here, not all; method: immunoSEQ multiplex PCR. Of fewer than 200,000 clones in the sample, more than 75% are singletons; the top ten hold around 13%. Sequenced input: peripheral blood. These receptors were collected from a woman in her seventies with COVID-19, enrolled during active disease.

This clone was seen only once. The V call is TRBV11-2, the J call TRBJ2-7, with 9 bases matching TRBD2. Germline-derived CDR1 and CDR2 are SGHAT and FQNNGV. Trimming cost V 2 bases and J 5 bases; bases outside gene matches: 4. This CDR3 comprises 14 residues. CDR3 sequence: CASSLRRTSDEQYF. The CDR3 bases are TGTGCCAGCAGCTTAAGGCGGACTAGCGACGAGCAGTACTTC.

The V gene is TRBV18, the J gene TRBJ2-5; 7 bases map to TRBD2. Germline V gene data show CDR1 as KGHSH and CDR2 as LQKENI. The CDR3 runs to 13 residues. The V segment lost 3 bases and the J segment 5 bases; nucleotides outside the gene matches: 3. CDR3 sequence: CASSPRGGETQYF. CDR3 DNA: TGTGCCAGCTCACCCCGGGGAGGGGAGACCCAGTACTTC.

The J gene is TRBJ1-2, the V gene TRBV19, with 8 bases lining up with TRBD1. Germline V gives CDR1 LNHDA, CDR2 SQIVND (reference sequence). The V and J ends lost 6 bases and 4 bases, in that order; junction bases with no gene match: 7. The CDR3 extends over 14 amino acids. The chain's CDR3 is CASRLDRASYGYTF. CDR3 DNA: TGTGCCAGTAGATTGGACAGGGCCTCCTATGGCTACACCTTC. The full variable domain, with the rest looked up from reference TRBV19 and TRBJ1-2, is DGGITQSPKYLFRKEGQNVTLSCEQNLNHDAMYWYRQDPGQGLRLIYYSQIVNDFQKGDIAEGYSVSREKKESFPLTVTSAQKNPTAFYLCASRLDRASYGYTFGSGTRLTVV.

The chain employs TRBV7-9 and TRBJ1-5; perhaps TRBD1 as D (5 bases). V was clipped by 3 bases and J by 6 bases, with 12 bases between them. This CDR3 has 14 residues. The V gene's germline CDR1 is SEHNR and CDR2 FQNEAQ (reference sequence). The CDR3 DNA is TGTGCCAGCAGCTTGGCAGGGCTGCCTCAGCCCCAGCATTTT. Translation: CASSLAGLPQPQHF.